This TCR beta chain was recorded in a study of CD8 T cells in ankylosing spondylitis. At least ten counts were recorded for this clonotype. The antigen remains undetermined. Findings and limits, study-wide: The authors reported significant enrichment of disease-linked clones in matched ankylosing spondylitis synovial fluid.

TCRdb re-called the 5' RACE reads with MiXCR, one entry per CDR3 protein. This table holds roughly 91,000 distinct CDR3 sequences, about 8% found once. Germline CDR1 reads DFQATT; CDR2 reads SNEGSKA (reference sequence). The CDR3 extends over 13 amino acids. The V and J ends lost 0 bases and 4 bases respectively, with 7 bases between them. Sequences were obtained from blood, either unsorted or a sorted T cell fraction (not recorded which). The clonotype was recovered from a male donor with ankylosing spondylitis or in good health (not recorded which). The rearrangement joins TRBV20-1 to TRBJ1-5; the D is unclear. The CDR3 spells CSAREHLNQPQHF. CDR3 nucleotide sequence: TGCAGTGCTAGAGAACATCTAAATCAGCCCCAGCATTTT.